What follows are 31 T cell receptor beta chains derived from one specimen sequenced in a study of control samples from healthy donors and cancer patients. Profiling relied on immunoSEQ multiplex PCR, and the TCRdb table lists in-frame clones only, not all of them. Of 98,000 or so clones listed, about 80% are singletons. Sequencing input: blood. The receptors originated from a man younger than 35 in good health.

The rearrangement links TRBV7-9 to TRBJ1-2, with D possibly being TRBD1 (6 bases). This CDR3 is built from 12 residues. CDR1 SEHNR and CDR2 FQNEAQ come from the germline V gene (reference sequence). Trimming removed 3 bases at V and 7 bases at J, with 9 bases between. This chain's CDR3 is CASSLGALGYTF. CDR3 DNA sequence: TGTGCCAGCAGCTTGGGGGCGCTTGGCTACACCTTC.

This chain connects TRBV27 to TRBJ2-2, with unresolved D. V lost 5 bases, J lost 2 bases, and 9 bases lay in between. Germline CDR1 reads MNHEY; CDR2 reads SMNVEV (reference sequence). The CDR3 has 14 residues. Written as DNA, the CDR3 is TGTGCCAGCAGTGGTTCCACCAACACCGGGGAGCTGTTTTTT. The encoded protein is CASSGSTNTGELFF.

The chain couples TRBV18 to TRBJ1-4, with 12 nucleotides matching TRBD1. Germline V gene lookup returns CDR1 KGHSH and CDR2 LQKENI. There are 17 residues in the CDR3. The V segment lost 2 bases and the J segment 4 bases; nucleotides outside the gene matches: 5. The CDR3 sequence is CASSPWDRGLGNEKLFF. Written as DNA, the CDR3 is TGTGCCAGCTCACCATGGGACAGGGGGCTCGGTAATGAAAAACTGTTTTTT.

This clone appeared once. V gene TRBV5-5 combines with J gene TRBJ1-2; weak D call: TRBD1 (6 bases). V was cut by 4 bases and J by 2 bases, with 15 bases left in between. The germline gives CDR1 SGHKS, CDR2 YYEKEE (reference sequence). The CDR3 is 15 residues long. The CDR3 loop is CASSRGLGVNYGYTF. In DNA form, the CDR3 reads TGTGCCAGCAGCCGGGGGCTGGGGGTGAACTATGGCTACACCTTC.

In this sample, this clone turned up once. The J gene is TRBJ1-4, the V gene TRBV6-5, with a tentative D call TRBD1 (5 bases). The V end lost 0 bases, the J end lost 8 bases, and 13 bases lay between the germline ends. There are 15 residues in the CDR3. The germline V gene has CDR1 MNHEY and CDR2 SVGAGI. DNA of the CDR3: TGTGCCAGCAGTTACTCGATCTCCGGGGGGGAAAAACTGTTTTTT. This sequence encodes CASSYSISGGEKLFF.

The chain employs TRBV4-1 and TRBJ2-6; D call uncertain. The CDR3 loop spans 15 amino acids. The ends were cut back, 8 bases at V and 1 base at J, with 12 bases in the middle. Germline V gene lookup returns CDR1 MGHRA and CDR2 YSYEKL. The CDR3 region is CASRAISSGANVLTF. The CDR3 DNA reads TGCGCCAGCCGGGCAATTTCTTCTGGGGCCAACGTCCTGACTTTC.

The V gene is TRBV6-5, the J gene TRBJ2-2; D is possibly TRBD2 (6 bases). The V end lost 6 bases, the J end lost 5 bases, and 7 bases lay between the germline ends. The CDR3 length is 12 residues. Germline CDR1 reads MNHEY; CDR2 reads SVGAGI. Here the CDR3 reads CASSRGTGELFF. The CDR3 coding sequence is TGTGCCAGCAGCCGGGGGACCGGGGAGCTGTTTTTT.

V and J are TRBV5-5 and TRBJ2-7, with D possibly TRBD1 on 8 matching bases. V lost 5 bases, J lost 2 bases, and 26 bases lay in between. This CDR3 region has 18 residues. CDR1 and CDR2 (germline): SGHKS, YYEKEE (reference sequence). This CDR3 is CASSYRGADRGVPYEQYV. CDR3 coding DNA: TGTGCCAGCAGTTACCGGGGGGCCGACAGGGGAGTCCCCTACGAGCAGTACGTC.

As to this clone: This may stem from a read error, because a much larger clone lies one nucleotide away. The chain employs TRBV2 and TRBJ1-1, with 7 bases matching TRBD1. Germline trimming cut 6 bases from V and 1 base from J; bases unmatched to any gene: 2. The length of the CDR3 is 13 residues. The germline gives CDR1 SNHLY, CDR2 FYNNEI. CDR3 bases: TGTGCCAGCAGCCGGGACAGGAACACTGAAGCTTTCTTT. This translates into CASSRDRNTEAFF.

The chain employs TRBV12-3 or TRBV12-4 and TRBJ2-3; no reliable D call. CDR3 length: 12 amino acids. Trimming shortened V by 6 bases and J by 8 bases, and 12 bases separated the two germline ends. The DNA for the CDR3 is TGTGCCAGCAGCCTGCTTGTCGCTACGCAGTATTTT. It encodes CASSLLVATQYF.

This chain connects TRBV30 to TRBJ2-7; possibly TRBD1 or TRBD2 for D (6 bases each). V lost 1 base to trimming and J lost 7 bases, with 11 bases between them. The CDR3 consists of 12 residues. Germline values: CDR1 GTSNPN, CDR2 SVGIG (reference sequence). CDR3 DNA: TGTGCCTGGAGTGGAGGGGGGAGGGAGCAGTACTTC. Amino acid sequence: CAWSGGGREQYF.

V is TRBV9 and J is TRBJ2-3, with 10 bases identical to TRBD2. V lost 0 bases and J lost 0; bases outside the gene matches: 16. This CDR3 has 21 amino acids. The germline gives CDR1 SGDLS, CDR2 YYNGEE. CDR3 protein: CASSVDPLAVERGGSTDTQYF. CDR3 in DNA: TGTGCCAGCAGCGTAGACCCTCTGGCGGTCGAGCGGGGGGGGAGCACAGATACGCAGTATTTT. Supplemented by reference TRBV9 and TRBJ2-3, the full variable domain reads DSGVTQTPKHLITATGQRVTLRCSPRSGDLSVYWYQQSLDQGLQFLIQYYNGEERAKGNILERFSAQQFPDLHSELNLSSLELGDSALYFCASSVDPLAVERGGSTDTQYFGPGTRLTVL.

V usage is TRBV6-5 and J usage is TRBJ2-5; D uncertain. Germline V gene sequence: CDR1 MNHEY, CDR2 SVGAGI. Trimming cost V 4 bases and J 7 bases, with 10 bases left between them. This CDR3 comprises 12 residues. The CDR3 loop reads CASSSVRATQYF. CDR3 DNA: TGTGCCAGCAGTTCTGTTAGGGCGACCCAGTACTTC.

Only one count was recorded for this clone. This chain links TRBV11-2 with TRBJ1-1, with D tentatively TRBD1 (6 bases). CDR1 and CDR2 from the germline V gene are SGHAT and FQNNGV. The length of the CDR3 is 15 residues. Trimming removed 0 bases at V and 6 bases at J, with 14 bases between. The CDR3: CASSLDGGDNAEAFF. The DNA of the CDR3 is TGTGCCAGCAGCTTAGATGGGGGCGACAACGCTGAAGCTTTCTTT. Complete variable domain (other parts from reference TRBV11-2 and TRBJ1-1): EAGVAQSPRYKIIEKRQSVAFWCNPISGHATLYWYQQILGQGPKLLIQFQNNGVVDDSQLPKDRFSAERLKGVDSTLKIQPAKLEDSAVYLCASSLDGGDNAEAFFGQGTRLTVV.

CDR3 sequence reads: CASSIGTGLHEQFF. CDR3 coding DNA: TGTGCCAGTAGTATCGGGACAGGGCTCCATGAGCAGTTCTTC. The J gene is TRBJ2-1, the V gene TRBV19; 9 positions agree with TRBD1. Germline V CDR1 and CDR2: LNHDA, SQIVND (reference sequence). V lost 3 bases, J lost 8 bases, and 5 bases stayed unmatched. The CDR3 runs to 14 residues.

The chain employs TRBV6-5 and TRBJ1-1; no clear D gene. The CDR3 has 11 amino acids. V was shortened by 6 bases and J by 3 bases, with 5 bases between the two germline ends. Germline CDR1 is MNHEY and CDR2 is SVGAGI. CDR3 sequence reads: CASRGHTEAFF. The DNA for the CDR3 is TGTGCCAGCAGGGGCCACACTGAAGCTTTCTTT.

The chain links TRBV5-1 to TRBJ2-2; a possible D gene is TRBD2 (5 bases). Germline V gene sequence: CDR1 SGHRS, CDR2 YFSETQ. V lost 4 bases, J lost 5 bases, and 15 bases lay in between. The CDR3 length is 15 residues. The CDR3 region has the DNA TGCGCCAGCAGCCTCGGACCGACGGGGACCGGGGAGCTGTTTTTT. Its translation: CASSLGPTGTGELFF.

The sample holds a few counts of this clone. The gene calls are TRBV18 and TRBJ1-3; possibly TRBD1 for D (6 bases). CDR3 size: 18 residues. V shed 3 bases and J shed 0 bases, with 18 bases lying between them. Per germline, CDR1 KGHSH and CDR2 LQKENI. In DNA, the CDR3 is TGTGCCAGCTCACCGCCGGTCGGGGGCAGGGCCTCTGGAAACACCATATATTTT. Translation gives CASSPPVGGRASGNTIYF.

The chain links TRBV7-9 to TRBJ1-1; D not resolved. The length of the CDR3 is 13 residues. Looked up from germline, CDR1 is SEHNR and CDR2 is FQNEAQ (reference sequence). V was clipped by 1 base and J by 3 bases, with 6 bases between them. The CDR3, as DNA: TGTGCCAGCAGCTTAGTACTAGACACTGAAGCTTTCTTT. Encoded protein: CASSLVLDTEAFF.

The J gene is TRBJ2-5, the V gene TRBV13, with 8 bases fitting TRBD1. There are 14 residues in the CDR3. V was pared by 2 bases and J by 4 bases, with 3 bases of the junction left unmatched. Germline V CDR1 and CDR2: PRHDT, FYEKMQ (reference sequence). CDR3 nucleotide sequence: TGTGCCAGCAGCTTACGCGGACAGGGAGAGACCCAGTACTTC. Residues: CASSLRGQGETQYF. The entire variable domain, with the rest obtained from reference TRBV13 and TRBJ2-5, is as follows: AAGVIQSPRHLIKEKRETATLKCYPIPRHDTVYWYQQGPGQDPQFLISFYEKMQSDKGSIPDRFSAQQFSDYHSELNMSSLELGDSALYFCASSLRGQGETQYFGPGTRLLVL.

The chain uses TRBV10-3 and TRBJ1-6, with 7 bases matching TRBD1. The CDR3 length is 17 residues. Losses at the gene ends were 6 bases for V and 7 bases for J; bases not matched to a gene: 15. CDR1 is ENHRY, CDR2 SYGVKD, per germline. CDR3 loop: CAISGGFDREGNSPLHF. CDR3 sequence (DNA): TGTGCCATCAGCGGGGGATTTGACAGGGAGGGGAATTCACCCCTCCACTTT.

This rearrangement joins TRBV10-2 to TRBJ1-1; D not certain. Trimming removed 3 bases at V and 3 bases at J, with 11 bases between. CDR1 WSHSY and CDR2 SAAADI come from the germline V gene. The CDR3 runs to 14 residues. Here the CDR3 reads CASSDYISDTEAFF. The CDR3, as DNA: TGCGCCAGCAGTGACTACATATCAGACACTGAAGCTTTCTTT.

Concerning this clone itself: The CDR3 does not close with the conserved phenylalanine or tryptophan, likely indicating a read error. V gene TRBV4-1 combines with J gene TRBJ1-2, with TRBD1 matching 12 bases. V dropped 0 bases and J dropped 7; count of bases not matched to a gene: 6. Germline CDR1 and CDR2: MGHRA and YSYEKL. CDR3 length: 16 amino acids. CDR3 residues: CASSQDRDRGLGGYTS. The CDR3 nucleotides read TGCGCCAGCAGCCAAGACCGGGACAGGGGGCTAGGTGGCTACACCTCC.

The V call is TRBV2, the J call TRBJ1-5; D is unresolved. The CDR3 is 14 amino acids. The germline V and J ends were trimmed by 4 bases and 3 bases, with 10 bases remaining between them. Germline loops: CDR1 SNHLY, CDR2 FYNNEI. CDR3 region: CASSGTTNNQPQHF. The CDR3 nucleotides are TGTGCCAGCAGTGGAACGACAAACAATCAGCCCCAGCATTTT.

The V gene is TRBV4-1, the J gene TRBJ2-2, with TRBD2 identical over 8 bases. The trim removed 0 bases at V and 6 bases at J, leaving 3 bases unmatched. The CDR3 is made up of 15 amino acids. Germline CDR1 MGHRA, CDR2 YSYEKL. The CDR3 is CASSQETGGPGELFF. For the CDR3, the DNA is TGCGCCAGCAGCCAAGAGACGGGGGGGCCCGGGGAGCTGTTTTTT.

CDR3 loop: CASSRGEQIYGYTF. The CDR3 DNA reads TGTGCCAGCAGCCGTGGGGAACAGATCTATGGCTACACCTTC. The chain employs TRBV7-9 and TRBJ1-2; D is uncertain. Germline values: CDR1 SEHNR, CDR2 FQNEAQ (reference sequence). V dropped 5 bases and J dropped 4 bases, with 14 bases sitting between them. The CDR3 extends over 14 amino acids.

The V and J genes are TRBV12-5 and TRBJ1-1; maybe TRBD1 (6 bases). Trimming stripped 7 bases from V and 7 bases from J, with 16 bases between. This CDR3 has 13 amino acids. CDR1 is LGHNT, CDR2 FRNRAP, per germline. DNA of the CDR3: TGTGCTAGTGCCTTGAGGGGGATCGGTGAAGCTTTCTTT. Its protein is CASALRGIGEAFF.

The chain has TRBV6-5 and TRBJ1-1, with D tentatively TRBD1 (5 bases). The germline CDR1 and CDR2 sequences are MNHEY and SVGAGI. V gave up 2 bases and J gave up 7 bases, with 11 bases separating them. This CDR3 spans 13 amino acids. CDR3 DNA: TGTGCCAGCAGTTACGGCGGGGGTGGTGAAGCTTTCTTT. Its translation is CASSYGGGGEAFF.

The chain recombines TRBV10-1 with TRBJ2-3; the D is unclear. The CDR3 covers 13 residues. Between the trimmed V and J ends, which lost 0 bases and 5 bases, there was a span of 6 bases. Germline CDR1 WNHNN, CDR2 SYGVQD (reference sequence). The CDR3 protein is CASSESNRDTQYF. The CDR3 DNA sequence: TGCGCCAGCAGTGAGTCGAACAGAGATACGCAGTATTTT.

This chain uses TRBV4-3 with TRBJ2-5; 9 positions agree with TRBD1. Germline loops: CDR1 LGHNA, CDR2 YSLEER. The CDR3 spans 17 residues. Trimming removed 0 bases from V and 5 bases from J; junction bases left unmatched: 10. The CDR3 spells CASSQESGTGGWETQYF. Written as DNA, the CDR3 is TGCGCCAGCAGCCAAGAAAGCGGAACAGGGGGCTGGGAGACCCAGTACTTC.

CDR3 in amino acids: CASSQGKYEQFF. CDR3 DNA: TGTGCCAGCAGCCAAGGGAAATATGAGCAGTTCTTC. The chain couples TRBV3-1 (or the pseudogene TRBV3-2) to TRBJ2-1, with D unresolved. The ends were cut back, 1 base at V and 8 bases at J, with 6 bases in the middle. The germline gives CDR1 LGHDT, CDR2 YNNKEL (reference sequence). This CDR3 has 12 amino acids.